One sample yielded the 19 T cell receptor beta chains listed below, sequenced in a study of blood T cells in healthy people across ages. Using a J-beta primer mix together with a sample-barcoded 5' primer, a second PCR was run for roughly 7 to 12 cycles. From the 5' RACE reads, TCRdb called clonotypes with MiXCR, one entry per CDR3 protein. In the table there are some 1,800,000 distinct CDR3 sequences, roughly two fifths of which are singletons. Source material: blood. The receptors here all came from a human donor in good health.

This clonotype was observed a few times. The V gene is TRBV5-5, the J gene TRBJ2-7, with no clear D. CDR1 and CDR2 (germline): SGHKS, YYEKEE (reference sequence). The CDR3 length is 15 residues. The V and J ends lost 0 bases and 1 base respectively, with 11 bases between them. The CDR3 protein is CASSLVMGASYEQYF. In DNA form, the CDR3 reads TGTGCCAGCAGCTTGGTTATGGGCGCATCCTACGAGCAGTACTTC.

This clonotype was found a few times. CDR3 residues: CASSPGRDSTYEQYF. The CDR3, as DNA: TGTGCCAGCAGTCCAGGACGGGACTCCACCTACGAGCAGTACTTC. This rearrangement joins TRBV7-6 to TRBJ2-7; tentatively, D is TRBD2 (6 bases). Trimming cost V 6 bases and J 2 bases, with 17 bases left between them. This CDR3 is built from 15 residues. In germline, CDR1 is SGHVS, CDR2 FNYEAQ.

This chain uses TRBV2 with TRBJ1-1, with D unresolved. The germline CDR1 and CDR2 sequences are SNHLY and FYNNEI. Trimming removed 3 bases from V and 10 bases from J, with 6 bases in between. This CDR3 contains 10 residues. The CDR3 is CASSDLGAFF. CDR3 in DNA: TGTGCCAGCAGTGATTTAGGAGCTTTCTTT.

This clonotype was counted only a few times. The chain combines TRBV29-1 with TRBJ2-7; either TRBD1 or TRBD2 may fit D (5 bases each). V was trimmed by 4 bases and J by 5 bases, leaving 9 bases between them. Germline CDR1 is SQVTM and CDR2 is ANQGSEA. The CDR3 contains 11 residues. The CDR3 sequence: CSVGGDDEQYF. CDR3 DNA sequence: TGCAGCGTTGGAGGGGACGACGAGCAGTACTTC.

The CDR3 coding sequence is TGTGCCAGCAGTTTAAAGGGCAAGGGGAAAAACATTCAGTACTTC. Its translation is CASSLKGKGKNIQYF. The chain carries TRBV12-3 or TRBV12-4 and TRBJ2-4, with D possibly matching TRBD1 (5 bases). The CDR3 runs to 15 residues. Trimming removed 2 bases from V and 4 bases from J, with 12 bases in between.

This clonotype occurred a few times. The gene calls are TRBV28 and TRBJ1-6, with 9 bases that match TRBD1. Trimming cost V 5 bases and J 14 bases; bases outside gene matches: 13. In germline, CDR1 is MDHEN, CDR2 SYDVKM. This CDR3 has 15 amino acids. Here the CDR3 reads CASSNPGTGFLSLHF. DNA of the CDR3: TGTGCCAGCAGTAACCCCGGGACAGGGTTTTTGTCCCTCCACTTT.

This chain connects TRBV29-1 to TRBJ1-2; no definite D call. The CDR3 covers 11 residues. CDR1 SQVTM and CDR2 ANQGSEA come from the germline V gene. Trimming pared 0 bases from V and 7 bases from J, leaving 6 bases between. The CDR3 DNA is TGCAGCGTTGAAGATATTTTTGGCTACACCTTC. It encodes CSVEDIFGYTF.

This clonotype has just a few counts. This chain uses TRBV6-6 with TRBJ2-4, with no clear D. Between the trimmed V and J ends, which lost 5 bases and 0 bases, there was a span of 17 bases. Per the germline V gene, CDR1 is MNHNY and CDR2 is SVGAGI (reference sequence). This CDR3 comprises 17 residues. CDR3 sequence reads: CASSPLRGHLAKNIQYF. Written as DNA, the CDR3 is TGTGCCAGCAGTCCCCTGAGAGGTCATTTAGCCAAAAACATTCAGTACTTC.

V and J are TRBV27 and TRBJ1-1; D possibly corresponds to TRBD1 (5 bases). This CDR3 comprises 15 residues. Trimming cost V 3 bases and J 0 bases, with 11 bases left between them. The germline CDR1 and CDR2 sequences are MNHEY and SMNVEV (reference sequence). The CDR3 is CASSFVDSMNTEAFF. CDR3 sequence (DNA): TGTGCCAGCAGTTTTGTCGACAGTATGAACACTGAAGCTTTCTTT.

There are many counts of this clonotype. The chain uses TRBV6-2 or TRBV6-3 and TRBJ2-1; D might be TRBD2 (6 bases). V was shortened by 4 bases and J by 4 bases, with 8 bases between the two germline ends. Germline assignment: CDR1 MNHEY and CDR2 SVGEGT. The CDR3 consists of 13 residues. The CDR3 loop reads CASSFREYNEQFF. The CDR3 DNA sequence: TGTGCCAGCAGTTTCCGGGAGTACAATGAGCAGTTCTTC.

The chain is built from TRBV5-1 and TRBJ2-5; D could derive from TRBD1 or TRBD2 (6 bases each). V dropped 0 bases and J dropped 5 bases, with 11 bases sitting between them. Germline V gives CDR1 SGHRS, CDR2 YFSETQ. This CDR3 is 14 amino acids long. As DNA, the CDR3 is TGCGCCAGCAGCTTGGAAGGGGGGACGGAGACCCAGTACTTC. Translating it yields CASSLEGGTETQYF.

The rearrangement links TRBV20-1 to TRBJ1-6, with 10 bases identical to TRBD1. The CDR3 consists of 16 residues. With V trimmed by 1 base and J by 9 bases, 9 bases remained unmatched. Per germline, CDR1 DFQATT and CDR2 SNEGSKA (reference sequence). CDR3 region: CSARVPRRDRGSPLHF. CDR3 DNA: TGCAGTGCTAGAGTCCCTAGACGGGACAGGGGTTCACCCCTCCACTTT.

The rearrangement links TRBV7-8 to TRBJ1-5; no reliable D call. Germline assignment: CDR1 SGHVS and CDR2 FQNEAQ. Trimming pared 5 bases from V and 5 bases from J, leaving 13 bases between. The CDR3 loop spans 14 amino acids. In DNA, the CDR3 is TGTGCCAGCAGCGTGACGGCCAGTGATCAGCCCCAGCATTTT. This sequence encodes CASSVTASDQPQHF. Based on the CDR3 plus reference TRBV7-8 and TRBJ1-5, the full variable domain is GAGVSQSPRYKVAKRGQDVALRCDPISGHVSLFWYQQALGQGPEFLTYFQNEAQLDKSGLPSDRFFAERPEGSVSTLKIQRTQQEDSAVYLCASSVTASDQPQHFGDGTRLSIL.

Many counts were recorded for this clonotype. The V gene is TRBV29-1, the J gene TRBJ2-1; TRBD2 aligns across 8 bases. The CDR3 length is 14 residues. The J segment lost 8 bases and the V segment lost 2 bases, leaving 8 bases of the junction unmatched. CDR1 is SQVTM and CDR2 is ANQGSEA in the germline V gene. The CDR3 loop is CSVEPPAGGDEQFF. The CDR3 nucleotides read TGCAGCGTTGAACCACCGGCGGGGGGCGATGAGCAGTTCTTC.

This clonotype has a count of ten or more. V gene TRBV12-3 or TRBV12-4 combines with J gene TRBJ2-5; a possible D gene is TRBD1 (5 bases). The CDR3 has 14 residues. Trimming cost V 6 bases and J 0 bases, with 11 bases left between them. CDR3 sequence: CASSLTAYQETQYF. The CDR3 DNA is TGTGCCAGCAGCTTGACAGCGTACCAAGAGACCCAGTACTTC.

The rearrangement uses TRBV7-8 and TRBJ2-1; D gene uncertain. There are 14 residues in the CDR3. V was clipped by 1 base and J by 2 bases, with 6 bases between them. Per germline, CDR1 SGHVS and CDR2 FQNEAQ. The CDR3 DNA is TGTGCCAGCAGCTTAGTTGTGGCCTACAATGAGCAGTTCTTC. It codes for CASSLVVAYNEQFF.

In DNA, the CDR3 is TGTGCCAGCAGTTCATCCGGGACCCCCCTTTACAATGAGCAGTTCTTC. Amino acid sequence: CASSSSGTPLYNEQFF. J is TRBJ2-1 and V is TRBV6-5; perhaps D is TRBD1 or TRBD2 (5 bases each). CDR3 size: 16 residues. Trimming shortened V by 4 bases and J by 4 bases, and 17 bases separated the two germline ends. Germline lookup yields CDR1 MNHEY and CDR2 SVGAGI.

The gene calls are TRBV18 and TRBJ2-7, with a tentative D call TRBD1 (6 bases). Germline V gene sequence: CDR1 KGHSH, CDR2 LQKENI. The CDR3 spans 16 residues. V was shortened by 1 base and J by 0 bases, with 13 bases between the two germline ends. The CDR3 region is CASSPQGRDTSYEQYF. As DNA, the CDR3 is TGTGCCAGCTCACCACAAGGACGGGACACCTCCTACGAGCAGTACTTC.

The rearrangement joins TRBV2 to TRBJ1-2; 9 nucleotides match TRBD1. Germline CDR1 reads SNHLY; CDR2 reads FYNNEI. This CDR3 spans 14 amino acids. Unmatched junction bases numbered 3, after V lost 3 bases and J lost 4 bases. The CDR3 DNA is TGTGCCAGCAGTGATCAGGGACAGGGCTATGGCTACACCTTC. Amino acids: CASSDQGQGYGYTF.